The rows below give T cell receptor beta chains drawn from one sample of a study of regulatory T cells in long-lasting Graves disease. MiXCR, run by TCRdb on the multiplex PCR reads, gives a single entry per CDR3 protein. Of approximately 400,000 distinct CDR3 sequences in the sample, 14% to 15% were seen once. This same sample was also part of a study on T cells in Graves' hyperthyroidism and ophthalmopathy.

This material consisted of peripheral blood mononuclear cells (PBMCs), taken at new diagnosis, from a patient treated with antithyroid drugs. Receptors originate from a woman aged 40 to 49 with Graves disease. The CDR3 runs from the conserved cysteine through the conserved F or W. The order of the fields is clone size, J gene, V gene, D gene, CDR3 protein, CDR3 DNA. A D gene is named only where the DNA matches it firmly. Size is stated for part of the rows, as once, few or many counts, or as a class when the clone is expanded.

>NA|TRBJ2-2|TRBV15|NA
CATSRLPPGGPHTGELFF
TGTGCCACCAGCAGACTCCCCCCCGGGGGTCCACACACCGGGGAGCTGTTTTTT
>NA|TRBJ2-5|TRBV6-2/TRBV6-3|TRBD1
CASREDRGYRQETQYF
TGTGCCAGCAGGGAGGACAGGGGGTACCGGCAAGAGACCCAGTACTTC
>few|TRBJ1-4|TRBV7-2|NA
CASSLALGGMDEKLFF
TGTGCCAGCAGCTTAGCGCTGGGCGGGATGGATGAAAAACTGTTTTTT
>many|TRBJ2-1|TRBV11-3|TRBD2
CASRTSGRVEQFF
TGTGCCAGCAGAACTAGCGGGAGGGTTGAGCAGTTCTTC
>many|TRBJ2-2|TRBV28|TRBD2
CASRHGTSGRGRAGELFF
TGTGCCAGCAGGCACGGGACTAGCGGTAGAGGGCGGGCCGGGGAGCTGTTTTTT
>NA|TRBJ1-6|TRBV28|TRBD1
CASSETGDYSPLHF
TGTGCCAGCAGCGAGACAGGGGATTATTCACCCCTCCACTTT
>many|TRBJ2-5|TRBV7-7|TRBD2
CASSLAGGTQETQYF
TGTGCTAGCAGCTTAGCGGGGGGGACCCAAGAGACCCAGTACTTC
>NA|TRBJ2-2|TRBV2|NA
CASSLNQGDGELFF
TGTGCCAGCAGCTTAAATCAGGGCGACGGGGAGCTGTTTTTT
>many|TRBJ2-1|TRBV2|NA
CASRTGTHSYNEQFF
TGTGCCAGCAGGACCGGGACTCACTCCTACAATGAGCAGTTCTTC
>few|TRBJ2-6|TRBV28|NA
CASSFLSTSGANVLTF
TGTGCCAGCAGCTTTCTTTCCACCTCTGGGGCCAACGTCCTGACTTTC
>NA|TRBJ1-2|TRBV29-1|NA
CSVEEAGSGYGYTF
TGCAGCGTTGAGGAGGCCGGGTCTGGGTATGGCTACACCTTC
>NA|TRBJ2-2|TRBV7-3|NA
CASSLGAGATGELFF
TGTGCCAGCAGCTTAGGGGCTGGGGCCACCGGGGAGCTGTTTTTT
>NA|TRBJ1-3|TRBV11-2|NA
CASSPQGQGFAGNTIYF
TGTGCCAGCAGCCCCCAGGGGCAGGGATTCGCCGGAAACACCATATATTTT
>many|TRBJ2-4|TRBV2|TRBD1
CASSGLRQGVSKNIQYF
TGTGCCAGCAGTGGGCTCCGACAGGGGGTTTCCAAAAACATTCAGTACTTC
>many|TRBJ2-7|TRBV2|NA
CASSGAEQYF
TGTGCCAGCAGTGGCGCCGAGCAGTACTTC
>many|TRBJ2-1|TRBV3-1|TRBD2
CASRGDPYNEQFF
TGTGCCAGCCGGGGGGACCCATACAATGAGCAGTTCTTC
>many|TRBJ2-1|TRBV19|TRBD1
CATRTGGGEQFF
TGTGCCACCAGGACAGGGGGCGGTGAGCAGTTCTTC
>few|TRBJ2-2|TRBV20-1|TRBD2
CSARDSGRGVSGELFF
TGCAGTGCTAGAGATAGCGGGAGGGGGGTCTCCGGGGAGCTGTTTTTT
>few|TRBJ1-2|TRBV7-2|NA
CASSLQGKVAYGYTF
TGTGCCAGCAGCTTACAGGGGAAAGTAGCCTATGGCTACACCTTC
>few|TRBJ1-4|TRBV28|NA
CASSLWRGTNEKLFF
TGTGCCAGCAGTTTATGGCGGGGGACTAATGAAAAACTGTTTTTT
>NA|TRBJ2-2|TRBV4-3|NA
CASSTEWGRETGELFF
TGCGCCAGCAGCACCGAGTGGGGGAGAGAGACCGGGGAGCTGTTTTTT
>many|TRBJ2-1|TRBV28|TRBD2
CASEREVHNEQFF
TGTGCCAGCGAGCGGGAGGTCCACAATGAGCAGTTCTTC
>many|TRBJ1-3|TRBV6-2/TRBV6-3|NA
CASSSHGQLPGNTIYF
TGTGCCAGCAGTTCCCACGGACAGTTACCTGGAAACACCATATATTTT
>NA|TRBJ2-7|TRBV28|NA
CASSLDNYGQYF
TGTGCCAGCAGTTTAGATAATTACGGGCAGTACTTC
>many|TRBJ1-4|TRBV27|NA
CASSILAGREEEKLFF
TGTGCCAGCAGCATCCTCGCGGGCAGGGAGGAAGAAAAACTGTTTTTT
>NA|TRBJ2-5|TRBV4-1|TRBD2
CASSQGPRDYGQETQYF
TGCGCCAGCAGCCAAGGCCCCCGGGACTATGGGCAAGAGACCCAGTACTTC
>many|TRBJ2-5|TRBV2|NA
CASSGQDQETQYF
TGTGCCAGCAGTGGACAGGACCAAGAGACCCAGTACTTC
>NA|TRBJ2-7|TRBV14|NA
CASSQDFYGQYF
TGTGCCAGCAGCCAAGATTTCTACGGGCAGTACTTC
>few|TRBJ1-3|TRBV3-1|NA
CASSQVPKGRNGNTIYF
TGTGCCAGCAGCCAAGTCCCTAAAGGGAGAAATGGAAACACCATATATTTT
>NA|TRBJ2-1|TRBV6-2/TRBV6-3|NA
CASSYDVAGAENNEQFF
TGTGCCAGCAGTTATGACGTGGCAGGGGCCGAAAACAATGAGCAGTTCTTC
>many|TRBJ2-1|TRBV5-1|TRBD2
CASFQGLAGGLAVYNEQFF
TGCGCCAGCTTCCAAGGGCTAGCGGGAGGCCTAGCGGTATACAATGAGCAGTTCTTC
>many|TRBJ2-1|TRBV14|TRBD2
CASSQDQLAGVSYNEQFF
TGTGCCAGCAGCCAAGATCAACTAGCGGGTGTCTCCTACAATGAGCAGTTCTTC
>few|TRBJ2-5|TRBV24-1|TRBD2
CATSDTGLEVETQYF
TGTGCCACCAGTGATACGGGACTAGAAGTAGAGACCCAGTACTTC
>many|TRBJ1-4|TRBV12-3/TRBV12-4|NA
CASSFHRWGEKLFF
TGTGCCAGCAGTTTCCACAGGTGGGGTGAAAAACTGTTTTTT
>NA|TRBJ2-4|TRBV6-5|TRBD1
CASSYPGQGLDIHYF
TGTGCCAGCAGTTATCCCGGACAGGGGTTAGACATTCATTACTTC
>NA|TRBJ2-1|TRBV11-3|NA
CASSLVGFDNEQFF
TGTGCCAGCAGCTTAGTGGGGTTTGACAATGAGCAGTTCTTC
>many|TRBJ2-3|TRBV28|TRBD2
CASSPYSGSGTDTQYF
TGTGCCAGCAGCCCCTACAGCGGGAGCGGCACAGATACGCAGTATTTT
>many|TRBJ1-5|TRBV12-3/TRBV12-4|TRBD1
CASSGTVDQPQHF
TGTGCCAGCAGCGGGACAGTTGATCAGCCCCAGCATTTT
>NA|TRBJ1-5|TRBV6-1|NA
CASSSSGGTAPNQPQHF
TGTGCCAGCAGCTCCTCCGGGGGCACCGCCCCCAATCAGCCCCAGCATTTT
>many|TRBJ1-2|TRBV7-9|NA
CASSLEQYGYTF
TGTGCCAGCAGCTTAGAACAGTATGGCTACACCTTC
>many|TRBJ2-5|TRBV10-3|TRBD2
CAITRPPGLAGIKQETQYF
TGTGCCATCACCCGACCTCCGGGACTAGCGGGGATAAAACAAGAGACCCAGTACTTC
>many|TRBJ2-1|TRBV6-2/TRBV6-3|NA
CASSYRQSPYNEQFF
TGTGCCAGCAGTTATCGTCAGTCTCCCTACAATGAGCAGTTCTTC
>many|TRBJ2-3|TRBV2|NA
CASSGGFRSTDTQYF
TGTGCCAGCAGTGGGGGCTTTAGGAGCACGGATACGCAGTATTTT
>few|TRBJ1-2|TRBV19|NA
CASSTDLRGSYGYTF
TGTGCCAGTAGCACCGACCTCAGGGGCAGCTATGGCTACACCTTC
>NA|TRBJ2-7|TRBV19|TRBD2
CASTIIGTSGLLEQYF
TGTGCCAGTACCATAATAGGGACTAGCGGCTTGCTCGAGCAGTACTTC
>many|TRBJ2-7|TRBV6-2/TRBV6-3|NA
CASSFDETYEQYF
TGTGCCAGCAGCTTTGACGAAACCTACGAGCAGTACTTC
>NA|TRBJ2-7|TRBV27|NA
CASSVAENYEQYF
TGTGCCAGCAGCGTAGCGGAGAACTACGAGCAGTACTTC
>many|TRBJ2-7|TRBV15|NA
CATSNTRSYEQYF
TGTGCCACCAGCAACACCCGATCCTACGAGCAGTACTTC
>few|TRBJ2-1|TRBV15|NA
CATSGSRSSYNEQFF
TGTGCCACCAGCGGATCGCGAAGCTCCTACAATGAGCAGTTCTTC
>NA|TRBJ1-2|TRBV18|NA
CASSPTDVSYGYTF
TGTGCCAGCTCACCTACGGACGTTAGCTATGGCTACACCTTC